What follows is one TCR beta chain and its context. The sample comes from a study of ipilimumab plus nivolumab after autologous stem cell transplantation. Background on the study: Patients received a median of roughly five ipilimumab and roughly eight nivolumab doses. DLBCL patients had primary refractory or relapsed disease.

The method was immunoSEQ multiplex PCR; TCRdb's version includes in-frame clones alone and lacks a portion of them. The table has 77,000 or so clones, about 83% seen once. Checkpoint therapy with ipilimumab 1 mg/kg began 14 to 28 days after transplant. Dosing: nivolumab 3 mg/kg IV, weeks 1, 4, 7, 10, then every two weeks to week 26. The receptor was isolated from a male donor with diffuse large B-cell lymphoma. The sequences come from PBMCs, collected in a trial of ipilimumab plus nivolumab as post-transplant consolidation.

The DNA of the CDR3 is TGCGCCAGCAGCACAGGGACCGCTACATTAGCCTACGAGCAGTACTTC. As protein: CASSTGTATLAYEQYF. The rearrangement uses TRBV5-1 and TRBJ2-7, with D possibly TRBD1 on 6 matching bases. Deletions cut 4 bases from V and 2 bases from J, with 19 bases between. Germline V lookup: CDR1 SGHRS, CDR2 YFSETQ. The CDR3 spans 16 residues.